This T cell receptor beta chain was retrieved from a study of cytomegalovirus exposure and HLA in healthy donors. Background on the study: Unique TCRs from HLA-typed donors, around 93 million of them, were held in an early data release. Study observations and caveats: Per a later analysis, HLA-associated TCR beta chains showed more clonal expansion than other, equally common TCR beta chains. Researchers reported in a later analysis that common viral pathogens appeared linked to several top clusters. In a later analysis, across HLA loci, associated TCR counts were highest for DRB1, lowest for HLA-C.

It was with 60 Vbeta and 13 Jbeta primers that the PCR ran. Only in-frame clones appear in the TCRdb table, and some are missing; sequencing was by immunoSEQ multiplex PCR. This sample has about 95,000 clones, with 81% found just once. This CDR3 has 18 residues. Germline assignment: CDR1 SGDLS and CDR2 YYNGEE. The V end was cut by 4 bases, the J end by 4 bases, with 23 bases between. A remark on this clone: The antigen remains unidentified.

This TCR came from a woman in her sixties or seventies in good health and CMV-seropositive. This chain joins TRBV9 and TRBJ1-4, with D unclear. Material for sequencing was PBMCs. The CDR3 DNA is TGTGCCAGCAGCCCCAGGTCAGGCGGAGGGTTGGGTAATGAAAAACTGTTTTTT. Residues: CASSPRSGGGLGNEKLFF.